These 28 T cell receptor delta chains share one sample of origin, sequenced in a study of Vδ1+ human thymocytes. Their target antigens are unknown. The template was reverse-transcribed extracted RNA. Multiplex PCR used pooled V-gene forward primers and a constant-region reverse primer to amplify CDR3s. TCRdb reprocessed the multiplex PCR reads using CATT. The sample consists of about 73,000 delta-chain clones, about 35% of them appearing once. Broader study findings: Thymic TRG and TRD repertoires appeared highly polyclonal.

The sample consisted of Vdelta1+ gamma-delta thymocytes from the thymus. Noted subset: FACS-sorted CD3+ TCRalphabeta- TCRVdelta1+ TCRVdelta2- thymocytes. Source of these receptors: a boy in the first two years of life who had congenital heart surgery.

The V call is TRDV1, the J call TRDJ1; 8 nucleotides line up with TRDD3. Looked up from germline, CDR1 is TSWWSYY and CDR2 is QGS. V dropped 3 bases and J dropped 3; count of bases not matched to a gene: 27. The CDR3 loop spans 22 amino acids. CDR3 sequence reads: CALGDPGRSGTGGQRFADKLIF. In DNA, the CDR3 is TGTGCTCTTGGGGACCCAGGTCGTTCCGGTACTGGGGGTCAGAGGTTCGCCGATAAACTCATCTTT.

Notes on this clone: Distinct nucleotide sequences in the sample also encode this CDR3. The J gene is TRDJ1, the V gene TRDV1; TRDD3 matches 12 bases. Germline V gene sequence: CDR1 TSWWSYY, CDR2 QGS. CDR3 length: 22 residues. V lost 0 bases to trimming and J lost 0 bases; unmatched junction nucleotides: 17. The CDR3 region has the DNA TGTGCTCTTGGGGAACTCAACTTCTACGGTTACTGGGGGATACCATACACCGATAAACTCATCTTT. It translates to CALGELNFYGYWGIPYTDKLIF.

In this sample, this clone turned up a few times. This chain links TRDV3 with TRDJ1; no firm D call. Trimming shortened V by 2 bases and J by 4 bases, and 14 bases separated the two germline ends. The length of the CDR3 is 13 residues. Germline loops: CDR1 TVYSNPD, CDR2 GDNSRS (reference sequence). CDR3 bases: TGTGCCTTTCCCTCGACTTTCGGCGATAAACTCATCTTT. It specifies CAFPSTFGDKLIF.

This clone was seen a handful of times. The chain is built from TRDV1 and TRDJ1, with 9 bases lining up with TRDD3. This CDR3 region has 19 residues. In germline, CDR1 is TSWWSYY, CDR2 QGS. Trimming removed 0 bases from V and 0 bases from J; junction bases left unmatched: 11. The CDR3 protein is CALGELLLGDRLYTDKLIF. DNA of the CDR3: TGTGCTCTTGGGGAACTTTTACTGGGGGACCGGCTGTACACCGATAAACTCATCTTT.

This clone has a handful of counts. The rearrangement uses TRDV1 and TRDJ1; unclear D gene. The CDR3 covers 13 residues. Germline lookup yields CDR1 TSWWSYY and CDR2 QGS. Trimming pared 2 bases from V and 10 bases from J, leaving 14 bases between. This CDR3 is CALGESDALILIF. The CDR3, as DNA: TGTGCTCTTGGGGAATCGGATGCCCTGATACTCATCTTT.

This clone was recorded a few times. The chain recombines TRDV1 with TRDJ1; TRDD3 matches at 10 bases. V lost 2 bases and J lost 0; bases outside the gene matches: 18. The CDR3 runs to 21 residues. Germline V lookup: CDR1 TSWWSYY, CDR2 QGS. CDR3 sequence reads: CALGENPVWDYWGMYTDKLIF. DNA of the CDR3: TGTGCTCTTGGGGAAAACCCGGTCTGGGATTACTGGGGGATGTACACCGATAAACTCATCTTT.

Remarks on this clone: The sample has other DNA sequences that encode this CDR3 too. This rearrangement joins TRDV1 to TRDJ1, with unresolved D. CDR1 is TSWWSYY, CDR2 QGS, per germline. Deletions cut 1 base from V and 1 base from J, with 16 bases between. The CDR3 consists of 17 residues. CDR3 protein: CALGERRAIRFTDKLIF. CDR3 in DNA: TGTGCTCTTGGGGAACGACGCGCAATCCGGTTCACCGATAAACTCATCTTT.

Ten or more counts support this clone. The chain has TRDV2 and TRDJ1, with 11 bases identical to TRDD3. The CDR3 runs to 19 residues. Germline lookup yields CDR1 GEAIGNYY and CDR2 EKD. V shed 3 bases, J shed 0 bases, and the junction held 14 bases outside the gene matches. The CDR3 bases are TGTGCCTGTGACCGCCAGGGCTGGGGGATACAAGAGTACACCGATAAACTCATCTTT. Its translation: CACDRQGWGIQEYTDKLIF.

This clone was picked up a small number of times. V gene TRDV1 combines with J gene TRDJ1; 11 bases are a match to TRDD3. The CDR3 has 18 amino acids. V was clipped by 2 bases and J by 3 bases; unmatched bases: 11. The V gene's germline CDR1 is TSWWSYY and CDR2 QGS. The CDR3 loop is CALGEIFPWGILPDKLIF. The CDR3 coding sequence is TGTGCTCTTGGGGAAATTTTCCCCTGGGGGATACTACCCGATAAACTCATCTTT.

V usage is TRDV1 and J usage is TRDJ1; 12 bases are a match to TRDD3. The germline gives CDR1 TSWWSYY, CDR2 QGS. The ends lost 10 bases at V and 0 bases at J; junction bases unmatched: 24. The CDR3 sequence is 21 residues long. CDR3 in amino acids: CARGLLRFSTGGYLYTDKLIF. The CDR3 coding sequence is TGTGCTCGTGGTCTACTCCGTTTTAGTACTGGGGGATACCTGTACACCGATAAACTCATCTTT.

The chain combines TRDV1 with TRDJ1; a possible D gene is TRDD3 (5 bases). Germline loops: CDR1 TSWWSYY, CDR2 QGS. V was cut by 1 base and J by 7 bases, with 16 bases left in between. The CDR3 loop spans 15 amino acids. CDR3: CALGEQGEGAGKLIF. Here the CDR3 DNA reads TGTGCTCTTGGGGAACAAGGGGAAGGTGCCGGTAAACTCATCTTT.

The V call is TRDV1, the J call TRDJ1, with D possibly TRDD3 on 7 matching bases. V was pared by 0 bases and J by 6 bases, with 20 bases between. The germline V gene has CDR1 TSWWSYY and CDR2 QGS. The CDR3 spans 17 residues. DNA of the CDR3: TGTGCTCTTGGGGAACTTCCTACTCTCCACTGGGGAAATAAACTCATCTTT. It is translated as CALGELPTLHWGNKLIF.

This clone was seen a few times. The chain uses TRDV1 and TRDJ1; D remains ambiguous. V was trimmed by 2 bases and J by 2 bases, leaving 12 bases between them. The CDR3 is made up of 15 amino acids. The germline V gene has CDR1 TSWWSYY and CDR2 QGS. The CDR3 DNA reads TGTGCTCTTGGGGAAAAGGGCCACCTGACCGATAAACTCATCTTT. Translating it yields CALGEKGHLTDKLIF.

The J gene is TRDJ1, the V gene TRDV1, with D possibly being TRDD3 (6 bases). CDR1 and CDR2 (germline): TSWWSYY, QGS. The CDR3 totals 21 residues. The ends were cut back, 4 bases at V and 3 bases at J, with 33 bases in the middle. Here the CDR3 DNA reads TGTGCTCTTGGGGGACTACTCTTTCGGGGGAGCCGGGGAGGAGTCGCCGATAAACTCATCTTT. The encoded protein is CALGGLLFRGSRGGVADKLIF.

About this clone itself: The same CDR3 is also encoded by other DNA sequences in this sample. This chain uses TRDV1 with TRDJ1; D may be TRDD3 (9 bases). The CDR3 runs 22 residues. Germline CDR1 TSWWSYY, CDR2 QGS. V dropped 0 bases and J dropped 0 bases, with 29 bases sitting between them. In DNA, the CDR3 is TGTGCTCTTGGGGAACTAGTGGCTTCCTACGTTGGTTCTGGGGGATACACCGATAAACTCATCTTT. It yields the protein CALGELVASYVGSGGYTDKLIF.

This chain links TRDV1 with TRDJ1; possibly TRDD3 for D (5 bases). There are 12 residues in the CDR3. The V end lost 5 bases, the J end lost 9 bases, and 13 bases lay between the germline ends. Per germline, CDR1 TSWWSYY and CDR2 QGS. The CDR3 nucleotides are TGTGCTCTTGGGAAAGGGGGGTTTGAACTCATCTTT. This sequence encodes CALGKGGFELIF.

J is TRDJ1 and V is TRDV1; a weak D match, TRDD3 (6 bases). V lost 0 bases, J lost 2 bases, and 31 bases lay in between. There are 22 residues in the CDR3. CDR1 TSWWSYY and CDR2 QGS come from the germline V gene. The CDR3 sequence is CALGELWNQPLVTGIMTDKLIF. CDR3 nucleotide sequence: TGTGCTCTTGGGGAACTCTGGAACCAGCCCCTCGTTACTGGGATCATGACCGATAAACTCATCTTT.

The gene calls are TRDV1 and TRDJ1, with 7 bases identical to TRDD3. Germline lookup yields CDR1 TSWWSYY and CDR2 QGS. The V segment lost 3 bases and the J segment 6 bases; nucleotides outside the gene matches: 34. This CDR3 is 23 amino acids long. CDR3 sequence: CALGDARFHLEVLGPVLGNKLIF. CDR3 DNA sequence: TGTGCTCTTGGGGATGCCCGCTTCCACCTCGAGGTACTGGGGCCCGTCCTGGGAAATAAACTCATCTTT.

This clone was observed a handful of times. The chain links TRDV1 to TRDJ1, with D possibly being TRDD3 (5 bases). The germline V gene encodes CDR1 TSWWSYY and CDR2 QGS. The CDR3 is 19 amino acids. V lost 4 bases and J 0 bases, leaving 24 bases between the germline ends. CDR3 DNA sequence: TGTGCTCTTGGGGCCGCGTGGGTCCATTCTGGGCCCCACACCGATAAACTCATCTTT. Its translation: CALGAAWVHSGPHTDKLIF.

This clone was recorded a few times. This sequence joins TRDV1 and TRDJ1, with D uncertain. The CDR3 spans 17 residues. The germline V gene has CDR1 TSWWSYY and CDR2 QGS. The V gene lost 1 base and the J gene lost 6 bases, with 21 bases spanning the gap. The CDR3 bases are TGTGCTCTTGGGGAACCCCAGTTCCCTGTTCAACCCTATAAACTCATCTTT. Translation: CALGEPQFPVQPYKLIF.

As for this clone: A much larger clone differs from this one at a single base, so this may be a read error. Other DNA sequences in this sample translate to the same CDR3. V is TRDV2 and J is TRDJ1; the D call may be TRDD2 or TRDD3 (5 bases each). The CDR3 extends over 17 amino acids. The germline V gene has CDR1 GEAIGNYY and CDR2 EKD. Trimming pared 0 bases from V and 5 bases from J, leaving 21 bases between. The CDR3 region is CACDTGTLPHTPDKLIF. The CDR3, as DNA: TGTGCCTGTGACACCGGGACTCTTCCCCATACGCCGGATAAACTCATCTTT.

Only a few counts were recorded for this clone. The chain links TRDV1 to TRDJ1; 12 nucleotides agree with TRDD3. The germline gives CDR1 TSWWSYY, CDR2 QGS. The CDR3 loop spans 22 amino acids. Trimming at V came to 1 base and at J to 0 bases, leaving 18 bases not matched to a gene. As DNA, the CDR3 is TGTGCTCTTGGGGAACGAACCTTCCACTGGGGGATACCCCCCTTGTACACCGATAAACTCATCTTT. Translation: CALGERTFHWGIPPLYTDKLIF.

The V call is TRDV1, the J call TRDJ1; possibly TRDD3 for D (5 bases). CDR1 TSWWSYY and CDR2 QGS come from the germline V gene. The CDR3 spans 20 residues. V was cut by 5 bases and J by 2 bases, with 30 bases left in between. This CDR3 is CALGPSSQWWGPGRTDKLIF. The CDR3 DNA reads as TGTGCTCTTGGGCCCTCATCGCAATGGTGGGGCCCTGGGAGGACCGATAAACTCATCTTT.

The rearrangement uses TRDV1 and TRDJ1; weak D call: TRDD3 (5 bases). Per germline, CDR1 TSWWSYY and CDR2 QGS. This CDR3 is built from 14 residues. Between the trimmed V and J ends, which lost 3 bases and 0 bases, there was a span of 8 bases. The CDR3 loop reads CALGEIPNTDKLIF. CDR3 bases: TGTGCTCTTGGGGAGATACCTAACACCGATAAACTCATCTTT.

This clone was picked up a small number of times. The rearrangement joins TRDV1 to TRDJ1, with 8 bases aligning to TRDD3. There are 18 residues in the CDR3. CDR1 is TSWWSYY and CDR2 is QGS in the germline V gene. V lost 2 bases and J lost 1; bases outside the gene matches: 12. In nucleotides, the CDR3 is TGTGCTCTTGGGGAAATGGTTCCCATCGGGATACGCACCGATAAACTCATCTTT. Translated, it gives CALGEMVPIGIRTDKLIF.

This chain joins TRDV2 and TRDJ3; either TRDD2 or TRDD3 may supply D (5 bases each). V lost 0 bases and J lost 9, with 20 bases in between. This CDR3 region has 18 residues. The germline CDR1 and CDR2 sequences are GEAIGNYY and EKD. The CDR3 bases are TGTGCCTGTGACACCGTGGGTCCTAACGGGGGGGGCACCCGACAGATGTTTTTC. Its protein is CACDTVGPNGGGTRQMFF.

The chain links TRDV1 to TRDJ1; D unclear. Germline lookup yields CDR1 TSWWSYY and CDR2 QGS. There are 17 residues in the CDR3. V was cut by 3 bases and J by 3 bases, with 20 bases left in between. The CDR3 DNA sequence: TGTGCTCTTGGGGACCCCAGGGGTCAGATGGCGGCCGATAAACTCATCTTT. Protein: CALGDPRGQMAADKLIF.

The chain is built from TRDV1 and TRDJ1; D not certain. This CDR3 is built from 14 residues. The ends were cut back, 3 bases at V and 2 bases at J, with 10 bases in the middle. The germline CDR1 and CDR2 sequences are TSWWSYY and QGS. The CDR3 nucleotides read TGTGCTCTTGGGGACCTGCCCTTGACCGATAAACTCATCTTT. This codes for CALGDLPLTDKLIF.